The clone carrying this T cell receptor beta chain was found once. The target antigen is unknown. The source of the sample is a study of shared clonotypes between healthy human individuals. Study background: In total, the donors were a couple of women and a few men aged 18 to 49.

Splitting the CD4+ cells yielded a CD45RA+ naive subset and a CD45RA-negative memory subset. Sequencing was performed with immunoSEQ multiplex PCR; in TCRdb, only in-frame clones are kept and a portion is missing. The repertoire includes about 2.3 million clones, about nine tenths of them detected once, and about 0.36% sits in the top ten. This CDR3 region has 17 residues. The V gene lost 3 bases and the J gene lost 4 bases, with 21 bases spanning the gap. Germline values: CDR1 KGHSH, CDR2 LQKENI. Study outcomes and limitations: Despite large depth, rarefaction showed incomplete sorted-subset sequencing. Naive CD4 clonotypes were shared across a handful of donors at around 5.4%.

The TCR originated in a man aged 18 to 30 in good health. Some clones in this sample may be carry-over from other donors' samples. Material: naive CD4+ T cells from PBMCs. As to subset: CD45RA+ positively selected. The V gene is TRBV18, the J gene TRBJ1-1; perhaps TRBD1 as D (6 bases). The CDR3 DNA reads TGTGCCAGCTCACCCGGCCAGCTAGGGGGGCCCGGCACTGAAGCTTTCTTT. Protein sequence: CASSPGQLGGPGTEAFF.